This T cell receptor beta chain was observed in a study of post-analysis software for immune sequencing data. Study-wide points: Elevated frequency relative to controls characterized roughly 5 TRBV segments in patients, TRBV5-6, TRBV5-1 and TRBV20-1 among them.

V lost 6 bases to trimming and J lost 2 bases; unmatched junction nucleotides: 9. The germline V gene encodes CDR1 ENHRY and CDR2 SYGVKD. The CDR3 has 16 residues. TCR beta libraries were prepared from cDNA with unique molecular identifiers. MiXCR was run by TCRdb on the PCR reads, yielding one entry per CDR3 protein. The data hold roughly 870,000 distinct CDR3 sequences, with about 57% observed a single time. Turning to this clonotype: Its antigen is currently unknown.

This receptor was identified in a girl under 18 with multiple sclerosis. V usage is TRBV10-3 and J usage is TRBJ2-3; the match to TRBD2 covers 9 bases. Material: blood. The CDR3 protein is CAIRLEAGGSTDTQYF. The CDR3 DNA reads as TGTGCCATCAGACTAGAAGCGGGGGGTTCCACAGATACGCAGTATTTT.